One sample yielded the 20 T cell receptor beta chains listed below, sequenced in a study of vaccination effects on CD4 cells after COVID-19. Before sequencing took place, the ViraFEST assay used viral peptide pools to expand antigen-specific CD4+ T cells. Between days 9 and 10 of culture, CD4+ T cells were separated out. Either the BNT162b2 or mRNA-1273 vaccine was given to participants in two doses. These receptors lack a known antigen. The repertoire was sequenced with immunoSEQ multiplex PCR; TCRdb's copy has only in-frame clones and lacks some. In the table there are roughly 71,000 clones, about 80% of which are singletons. The sequencing used CD4+ T cells from PBMCs cultured with HCoV-OC43 spike peptides, collected after COVID-19 vaccination. Subset given: HCoV-OC43 spike overlapping peptide pool stimulation. These receptors came from a human donor who received a COVID-19 vaccine.

This clone has a single count. This chain links TRBV9 with TRBJ2-2; the D gene is possibly TRBD2 (7 bases). V was pared by 6 bases and J by 4 bases, with 16 bases between. The CDR3 runs to 15 residues. From germline, CDR1 is SGDLS and CDR2 YYNGEE. The CDR3 protein is CASTTGGRVTGELFF. The CDR3 DNA is TGTGCCAGCACTACCGGGGGGCGCGTCACCGGGGAGCTGTTTTTT.

This chain joins TRBV9 and TRBJ1-4, with 9 bases identical to TRBD1. Per the germline V gene, CDR1 is SGDLS and CDR2 is YYNGEE. The J segment lost 6 bases and the V segment lost 4 bases, leaving 7 bases of the junction unmatched. The CDR3 is 15 residues long. The CDR3 sequence is CASSPQTGGYEKLFF. For the CDR3, the DNA is TGTGCCAGCAGCCCCCAGACAGGGGGTTATGAAAAACTGTTTTTT.

This clone was recorded a few times. This chain joins TRBV27 and TRBJ2-6; D unclear. CDR1 and CDR2 (germline): MNHEY, SMNVEV (reference sequence). This CDR3 is 14 amino acids long. The V end lost 8 bases, the J end lost 0 bases, and 8 bases lay between the germline ends. This CDR3 reads CASSLVSGANVLTF. CDR3 DNA sequence: TGTGCCAGCTCGTTGGTCTCTGGGGCCAACGTCCTGACTTTC.

The chain carries TRBV9 and TRBJ1-1; no firm D call. This CDR3 has 14 residues. In germline, CDR1 is SGDLS, CDR2 YYNGEE. Trimming took 0 bases from V and 1 from J, leaving 7 bases between them. This CDR3 is CASSVALSNTEAFF. The CDR3 DNA follows: TGTGCCAGCAGCGTAGCTTTATCGAACACTGAAGCTTTCTTT.

J is TRBJ1-1 and V is TRBV7-8, with TRBD1 identical over 7 bases. The V gene's germline CDR1 is SGHVS and CDR2 FQNEAQ. J lost 8 bases, V lost 5 bases, and 8 bases had no gene match. There are 13 residues in the CDR3. The DNA for the CDR3 is TGTGCCAGCAGCCCCCGCAGGGGGGCCGAAGCTTTCTTT. It translates to CASSPRRGAEAFF. Full variable domain (outside the CDR3, taken from reference TRBV7-8 and TRBJ1-1): GAGVSQSPRYKVAKRGQDVALRCDPISGHVSLFWYQQALGQGPEFLTYFQNEAQLDKSGLPSDRFFAERPEGSVSTLKIQRTQQEDSAVYLCASSPRRGAEAFFGQGTRLTVV.

The genes are TRBV6-5 and TRBJ1-5; 7 bases line up with TRBD1. V lost 6 bases and J lost 9; bases outside the gene matches: 11. Looked up from germline, CDR1 is MNHEY and CDR2 is SVGAGI. This CDR3 has 14 residues. The CDR3 sequence is CASRGGMGDRPQHF. DNA for the CDR3: TGTGCCAGCAGAGGTGGGATGGGGGACAGGCCCCAGCATTTT.

This clone was seen just once. The chain is built from TRBV11-2 and TRBJ1-2; D gene unclear. Germline CDR1 is SGHAT and CDR2 is FQNNGV. The V gene lost 1 base and the J gene lost 4 bases, with 10 bases spanning the gap. CDR3 length equals 14 residues. CDR3 loop: CASSLVGFPYGYTF. The CDR3 DNA reads as TGTGCCAGCAGCTTAGTTGGGTTTCCCTATGGCTACACCTTC.

The rearrangement joins TRBV7-3 to TRBJ2-3, with 7 bases fitting TRBD2. Germline lookup yields CDR1 SGHTA and CDR2 FQGTGA. The CDR3 consists of 14 residues. The V gene end was trimmed by 3 bases and the J gene end by 11 bases; junction bases not matched to a gene: 11. The CDR3 nucleotides read TGTGCCAGCAGCTTGGGGGGGGGAAAGTGGTTGCAGTATTTT. It yields the protein CASSLGGGKWLQYF.

Only a few counts were recorded for this clone. The chain employs TRBV3-1 (or the pseudogene TRBV3-2) and TRBJ1-5, with D possibly matching TRBD1 (5 bases). The CDR3 is 13 residues long. The germline CDR1 and CDR2 sequences are LGHDT and YNNKEL (reference sequence). The ends were cut back, 4 bases at V and 5 bases at J, with 9 bases in the middle. The CDR3 nucleotides are TGTGCCAGCAGCCTTCAGGGCCATCAGCCCCAGCATTTT. Its translation is CASSLQGHQPQHF.

The chain carries TRBV9 and TRBJ1-2, with 7 nucleotides matching TRBD1. The CDR3 is made up of 12 amino acids. Germline trimming cut 0 bases from V and 14 bases from J; bases unmatched to any gene: 7. Germline values: CDR1 SGDLS, CDR2 YYNGEE. CDR3 coding DNA: TGTGCCAGCAGCGTAGATCTAGGGGGCAAAACCTTC. Its protein is CASSVDLGGKTF.

This chain connects TRBV30 to TRBJ1-6; TRBD1 agrees at 7 bases. The germline V gene encodes CDR1 GTSNPN and CDR2 SVGIG (reference sequence). With 2 bases clipped from V and 7 bases from J, the junction kept 8 bases outside the gene matches. The CDR3 is made up of 15 amino acids. The CDR3 region is CAWSNQQGINSPLHF. CDR3 DNA: TGTGCCTGGAGTAACCAACAGGGGATAAATTCACCCCTCCACTTT.

The chain couples TRBV7-9 to TRBJ2-5, with D unclear. CDR1 is SEHNR and CDR2 is FQNEAQ in the germline V gene (reference sequence). The CDR3 length is 13 residues. Between the trimmed V and J ends, which lost 5 bases and 4 bases, there was a span of 11 bases. The CDR3: CASSPKGPETQYF. CDR3 bases: TGTGCCAGCAGCCCGAAGGGCCCAGAGACCCAGTACTTC.

This sequence joins TRBV4-1 and TRBJ1-6; D gene uncertain. CDR1 is MGHRA and CDR2 is YSYEKL in the germline V gene. The CDR3 spans 16 residues. With 4 bases removed from V and 6 bases from J, the gap between germline ends came to 16 bases. This CDR3 reads CASSLLTLGGNSPLHF. The CDR3, as DNA: TGCGCCAGCAGCCTACTCACTCTTGGCGGTAATTCACCCCTCCACTTT.

The gene calls are TRBV18 and TRBJ1-4; D not certain. The CDR3 is 15 residues long. Germline CDR1 reads KGHSH; CDR2 reads LQKENI. Trimming pared 2 bases from V and 8 bases from J, leaving 15 bases between. The chain's CDR3 is CASSPDASRSEKLFF. CDR3 nucleotide sequence: TGTGCCAGCTCACCAGATGCAAGCAGGAGCGAAAAACTGTTTTTT.

The chain employs TRBV3-1 (or the pseudogene TRBV3-2) and TRBJ1-5; 7 bases are a match to TRBD1. V gave up 1 base and J gave up 5 bases; unmatched junction bases: 8. The CDR3 runs to 16 residues. CDR1 is LGHDT and CDR2 is YNNKEL in the germline V gene (reference sequence). The CDR3 spells CASSQGSTGLHQPQHF. CDR3 in DNA: TGTGCCAGCAGCCAAGGTTCGACAGGGTTGCATCAGCCCCAGCATTTT.

This chain joins TRBV19 and TRBJ2-1, with 10 bases identical to TRBD1. In germline, CDR1 is LNHDA, CDR2 SQIVND (reference sequence). Germline trimming cut 5 bases from V and 2 bases from J; bases unmatched to any gene: 0. CDR3 length equals 14 residues. The CDR3 spells CASSGQGAYNEQFF. CDR3 bases: TGTGCCAGTAGTGGACAGGGGGCCTACAATGAGCAGTTCTTC.

The chain is built from TRBV7-8 and TRBJ2-2, with 7 bases matching TRBD1. Germline-derived CDR1 and CDR2 are SGHVS and FQNEAQ. The CDR3 runs to 16 residues. The J segment lost 6 bases and the V segment lost 0 bases, leaving 7 bases of the junction unmatched. The DNA of the CDR3 is TGTGCCAGCAGCTTAGCACCGGGACAGTGGGCCGGGGAGCTGTTTTTT. Translating gives CASSLAPGQWAGELFF.

The chain employs TRBV3-1 (or the pseudogene TRBV3-2) and TRBJ1-4; the match to TRBD1 covers 7 bases. J was trimmed by 5 bases and V by 4 bases; bases with no gene match: 7. Germline V gives CDR1 LGHDT, CDR2 YNNKEL (reference sequence). This CDR3 has 15 residues. CDR3 residues: CASSRTDRKNEKLFF. The CDR3 bases are TGTGCCAGCAGCCGAACGGACAGGAAGAATGAAAAACTGTTTTTT.

The rearrangement uses TRBV5-1 and TRBJ1-2, with no clear D. Germline V gene data show CDR1 as SGHRS and CDR2 as YFSETQ. The V end was cut by 1 base, the J end by 2 bases, with 3 bases between. This CDR3 region has 12 residues. Here the CDR3 DNA reads TGCGCCAGCAGCTTGCTCAACTATGGCTACACCTTC. Translating gives CASSLLNYGYTF.

This clone came up a few times. The chain is built from TRBV24-1 and TRBJ1-5, with TRBD1 matching over 11 bases. Germline V gene data show CDR1 as KGHDR and CDR2 as SFDVKD. Unmatched junction bases numbered 2, after V lost 3 bases and J lost 5 bases. The CDR3 is 15 residues long. DNA of the CDR3: TGTGCCACCAGTGATCCGGGACAGGGGGATCAGCCCCAGCATTTT. Translation gives CATSDPGQGDQPQHF.